This paragraph covers one T cell receptor beta chain sequence. Methods used by the authors: The assay estimated nucleated cells by amplifying reference gene primers. TCRdb's table, derived via immunoSEQ multiplex PCR, lists solely in-frame clones and lacks some. V, J and clone size are taken as reported in that table, and D and trimming were inferred from the DNA itself. The profile shows under 300,000 clones, around 90% of them singletons. This sample was included in a study of blood T cell repertoires in COVID-19. Study-level information: The analysed material was cDNA or gDNA that came from T cells, B-cell-depleted T cells, or PBMCs.

It was during active infection that Seattle patients were enrolled and then longitudinally followed. What was sequenced was peripheral blood. This clonotype was obtained from a man aged 25 to 45 with COVID-19, enrolled during active disease.

For the CDR3, the DNA is TGCGCCAGCAGCTTGGGCGGTTTCAGAGGGTCTGGAAACACCATATATTTT. The encoded protein is CASSLGGFRGSGNTIYF. The V gene is TRBV5-1, the J gene TRBJ1-3; D is undetermined. Germline values: CDR1 SGHRS, CDR2 YFSETQ. The V gene lost 0 bases and the J gene lost 1 base, with 14 bases spanning the gap. The CDR3 has 17 residues.